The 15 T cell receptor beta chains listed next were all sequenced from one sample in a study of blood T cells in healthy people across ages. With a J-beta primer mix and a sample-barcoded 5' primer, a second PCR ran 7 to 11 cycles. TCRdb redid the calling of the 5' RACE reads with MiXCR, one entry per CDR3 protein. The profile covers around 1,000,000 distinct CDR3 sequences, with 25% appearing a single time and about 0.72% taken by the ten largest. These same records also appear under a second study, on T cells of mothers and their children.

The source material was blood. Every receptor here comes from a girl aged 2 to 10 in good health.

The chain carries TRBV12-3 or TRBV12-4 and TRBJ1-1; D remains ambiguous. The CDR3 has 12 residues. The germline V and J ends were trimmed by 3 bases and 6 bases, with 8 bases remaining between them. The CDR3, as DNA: TGTGCCAGCAGTTTGGTCGAAGCTGAAGCTTTCTTT. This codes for CASSLVEAEAFF.

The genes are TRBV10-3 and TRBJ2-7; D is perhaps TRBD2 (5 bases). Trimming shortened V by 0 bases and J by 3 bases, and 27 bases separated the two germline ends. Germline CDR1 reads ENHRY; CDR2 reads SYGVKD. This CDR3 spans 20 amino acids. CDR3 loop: CAISESGRAVWRAEDYEQYF. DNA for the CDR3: TGTGCCATCAGTGAGTCCGGAAGAGCGGTTTGGCGGGCGGAAGACTACGAGCAGTACTTC.

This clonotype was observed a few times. For the CDR3, the DNA is TGTGCCAGCAGTGAGAGGGGGGTATCGTACAATGAGCAGTTCTTC. Its translation: CASSERGVSYNEQFF. The chain carries TRBV27 and TRBJ2-1, with D perhaps matching TRBD1 or TRBD2 (6 bases each). Deletions cut 5 bases from V and 4 bases from J, with 15 bases between. The CDR3 totals 15 residues. The germline V gene encodes CDR1 MNHEY and CDR2 SMNVEV (reference sequence).

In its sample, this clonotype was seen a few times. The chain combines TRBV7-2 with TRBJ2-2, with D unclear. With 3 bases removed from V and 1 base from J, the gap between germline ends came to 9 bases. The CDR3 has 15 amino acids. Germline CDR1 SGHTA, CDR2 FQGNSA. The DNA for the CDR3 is TGTGCCAGCAGCTTCTACCCAGGGAACACCGGGGAGCTGTTTTTT. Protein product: CASSFYPGNTGELFF.

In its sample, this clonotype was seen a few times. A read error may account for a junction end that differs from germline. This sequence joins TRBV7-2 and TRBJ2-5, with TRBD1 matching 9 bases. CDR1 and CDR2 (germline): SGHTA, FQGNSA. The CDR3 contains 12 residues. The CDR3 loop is CASSLEGTGFFF. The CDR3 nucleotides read TGTGCCAGCAGCTTAGAAGGGACAGGGTTCTTCTTC. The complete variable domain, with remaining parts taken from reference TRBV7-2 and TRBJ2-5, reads GAGVSQSPSNKVTEKGKDVELRCDPISGHTALYWYRQSLGQGLEFLIYFQGNSAPDKSGLPSDRFSAERTGGSVSTLTIQRTQQEDSAVYLCASSLEGTGFFFGPGTRLLVL.

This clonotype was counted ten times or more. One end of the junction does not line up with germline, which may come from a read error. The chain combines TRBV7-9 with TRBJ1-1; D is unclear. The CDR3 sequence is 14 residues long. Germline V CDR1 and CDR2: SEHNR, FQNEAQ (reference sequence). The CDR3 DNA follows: TGTGCCAGCAGTTTAGTGGGGATGAACACTGAAGCTTTCTTT. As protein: CASSLVGMNTEAFF.

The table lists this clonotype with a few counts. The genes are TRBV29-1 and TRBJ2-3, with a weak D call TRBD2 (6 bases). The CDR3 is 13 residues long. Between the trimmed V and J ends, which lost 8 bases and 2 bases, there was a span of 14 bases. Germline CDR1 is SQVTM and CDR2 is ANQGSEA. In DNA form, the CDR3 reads TGCAGCCCATTCATAGCGGCCACAGATACGCAGTATTTT. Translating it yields CSPFIAATDTQYF.

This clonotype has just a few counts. For the CDR3, the DNA is TGTGCCAGCAGCCCTCCGGGAAGCGGAAATGTTCTAACCTACGAGCAGTACTTC. Translated: CASSPPGSGNVLTYEQYF. V gene TRBV7-8 combines with J gene TRBJ2-7, with D maybe TRBD2 (5 bases). Germline CDR1 reads SGHVS; CDR2 reads FQNEAQ. V gave up 5 bases and J gave up 2 bases, with 25 bases separating them. CDR3 size: 18 residues.

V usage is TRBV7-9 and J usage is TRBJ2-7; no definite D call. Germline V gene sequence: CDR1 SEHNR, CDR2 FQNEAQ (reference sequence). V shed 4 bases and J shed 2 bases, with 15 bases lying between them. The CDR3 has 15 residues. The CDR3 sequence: CASSSTQGITYEQYF. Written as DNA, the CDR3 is TGTGCCAGCAGCTCGACGCAAGGTATCACCTACGAGCAGTACTTC.

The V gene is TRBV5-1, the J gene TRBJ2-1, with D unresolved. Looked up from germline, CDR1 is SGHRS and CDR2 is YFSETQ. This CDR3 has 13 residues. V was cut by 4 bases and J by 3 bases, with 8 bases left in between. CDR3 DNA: TGCGCCAGCAGCGAAACAATCTACAATGAGCAGTTCTTC. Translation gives CASSETIYNEQFF.

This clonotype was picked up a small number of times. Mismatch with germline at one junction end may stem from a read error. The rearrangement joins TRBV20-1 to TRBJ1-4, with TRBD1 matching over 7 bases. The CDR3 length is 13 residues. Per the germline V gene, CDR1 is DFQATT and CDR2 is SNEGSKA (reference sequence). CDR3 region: CSAATGEGRRSPF. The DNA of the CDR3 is TGCAGTGCGGCAACAGGGGAAGGACGACGGTCCCCTTTT.

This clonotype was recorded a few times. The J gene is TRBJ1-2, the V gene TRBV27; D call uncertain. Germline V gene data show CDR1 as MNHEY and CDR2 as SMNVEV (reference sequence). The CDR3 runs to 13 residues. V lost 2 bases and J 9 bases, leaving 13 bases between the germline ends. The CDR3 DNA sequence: TGTGCCAGCAGTTTACGGGCAGGTGGAAGCTACACCTTC. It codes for CASSLRAGGSYTF.

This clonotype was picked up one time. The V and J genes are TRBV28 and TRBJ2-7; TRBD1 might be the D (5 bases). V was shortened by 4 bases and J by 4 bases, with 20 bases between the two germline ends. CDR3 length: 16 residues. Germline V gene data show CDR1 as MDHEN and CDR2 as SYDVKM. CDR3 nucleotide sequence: TGTGCCAGCAGTTCCTCTCCAGGGAAGCTAGGGTACGAGCAGTACTTC. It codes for CASSSSPGKLGYEQYF.

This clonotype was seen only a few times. In DNA, the CDR3 is TGTGCCAGCAGCTCACTCCGACTGGGCTACGAGCAGTACTTC. This encodes CASSSLRLGYEQYF. The chain has TRBV7-2 and TRBJ2-7; D is uncertain. Germline assignment: CDR1 SGHTA and CDR2 FQGNSA. The CDR3 is 14 residues long. The ends were cut back, 4 bases at V and 3 bases at J, with 13 bases in the middle.

The CDR3 loop is CSARDLARDSYEQYF. Here the CDR3 DNA reads TGCAGTGCTAGAGATTTGGCGAGGGACTCCTACGAGCAGTACTTC. The chain joins TRBV20-1 to TRBJ2-7; perhaps TRBD2 as D (5 bases). CDR3 length: 15 amino acids. Germline V lookup: CDR1 DFQATT, CDR2 SNEGSKA (reference sequence). Trimming stripped 0 bases from V and 0 bases from J, with 12 bases between.